The clone carrying this T cell receptor beta chain was seen a few times. This entry belongs to a study of T-cell reconstitution after alpha-beta-depleted transplantation in children. V trimming: 3 bases; J trimming: 2 bases; junction bases outside the gene matches: 1. This CDR3 has 14 residues. The germline V gene encodes CDR1 DFQATT and CDR2 SNEGSKA (reference sequence). Preparation of the TCRbeta library involved a method that used unique molecular identifiers. MiXCR was run by TCRdb on the PCR reads, yielding one entry per CDR3 protein. Of roughly 100,000 distinct CDR3 sequences in the sample, approximately 9.2% were seen once.

This rearrangement joins TRBV20-1 to TRBJ2-1, with 10 bases fitting TRBD2. The sample was PBMCs from the stem cell graft donor, taken from the stem cell graft. This TCR was recovered from a human donor who donated a stem cell graft to a child with congenital amegakaryocytic thrombocytopenia. CDR3 in amino acids: CSARGLAPYNEQFF. CDR3 nucleotides: TGCAGTGCTAGGGGACTAGCGCCCTACAATGAGCAGTTCTTC.